This is a list of T cell receptor beta chains from one sample in a study of response to subunit inactivated influenza vaccine. TCRdb fed the RT-PCR reads into MiXCR, producing one record per CDR3 protein. The sample yields around 570,000 distinct CDR3 sequences, 10% to 12% seen once. These data also featured in a second study, about T cells expressing NK-cell markers.

Here the sequenced sample was PBMCs from blood, taken on the day of vaccination. The receptors stem from a man aged 45-65 years who received an inactivated influenza vaccine. Each CDR3 is given with its conserved first and last residue. The order of the fields is J gene, clone size, CDR3 length, V gene, D gene, CDR3 protein, CDR3 DNA. The D gene is left open where the match is weak. Part of the rows lack a size; the others show once, few, many or a class for expanded clones.

j_gene: TRBJ1-2; abundance: few; len: 13; v_gene: TRBV18; d_gene: NA; CDR3aa: CASSPPGRDGYTF; CDR3nt: TGTGCCAGCTCACCACCGGGGAGGGATGGCTACACCTTC
j_gene: TRBJ1-2; abundance: few; len: 16; v_gene: TRBV6-5; d_gene: TRBD1; CDR3aa: CASSYQTETGRGGYTF; CDR3nt: TGTGCCAGCAGTTACCAGACTGAGACAGGGAGGGGAGGCTACACCTTC
j_gene: TRBJ2-3; abundance: few; len: 17; v_gene: TRBV10-2; d_gene: TRBD2; CDR3aa: CATRIFPLAEPTDTQYF; CDR3nt: TGCGCCACCCGGATATTTCCCCTAGCGGAGCCCACAGATACGCAGTATTTT
j_gene: TRBJ2-6; abundance: NA; len: 15; v_gene: TRBV14; d_gene: NA; CDR3aa: CASSQGFTGANVLTF; CDR3nt: TGTGCCAGCAGCCAGGGGTTTACTGGGGCCAACGTCCTGACTTTC
j_gene: TRBJ2-7; abundance: NA; len: 15; v_gene: TRBV7-8; d_gene: TRBD2; CDR3aa: CASSSRLAGGNEQYF; CDR3nt: TGTGCCAGCAGCTCCCGACTAGCGGGAGGCAACGAGCAGTACTTC
j_gene: TRBJ2-7; abundance: NA; len: 15; v_gene: TRBV9; d_gene: TRBD2; CDR3aa: CASSSGGILVDEQYF; CDR3nt: TGTGCCAGCAGCAGCGGGGGGATATTAGTTGACGAGCAGTACTTC
j_gene: TRBJ2-2; abundance: NA; len: 14; v_gene: TRBV7-2; d_gene: NA; CDR3aa: CASSFGFNTGELFF; CDR3nt: TGTGCCAGCAGCTTCGGCTTCAACACCGGGGAGCTGTTTTTT
j_gene: TRBJ2-3; abundance: many; len: 15; v_gene: TRBV5-1; d_gene: NA; CDR3aa: CASSLGQLNTDTQYF; CDR3nt: TGCGCCAGCAGCTTGGGACAGTTGAATACAGATACGCAGTATTTT
j_gene: TRBJ2-3; abundance: few; len: 14; v_gene: TRBV20-1; d_gene: NA; CDR3aa: CSARPGSSTDTQYF; CDR3nt: TGCAGTGCTAGACCGGGATCTAGCACAGATACGCAGTATTTT
j_gene: TRBJ2-6; abundance: many; len: 13; v_gene: TRBV12-3/TRBV12-4; d_gene: NA; CDR3aa: CASSLAGANVLTF; CDR3nt: TGTGCCAGCAGTTTAGCTGGGGCCAACGTCCTGACTTTC
j_gene: TRBJ1-1; abundance: NA; len: 15; v_gene: TRBV6-2/TRBV6-3; d_gene: TRBD1; CDR3aa: CASSRSQTGTGEAFF; CDR3nt: TGTGCCAGCAGCCGGTCCCAAACCGGGACAGGGGAAGCTTTCTTT
j_gene: TRBJ2-1; abundance: NA; len: 15; v_gene: TRBV18; d_gene: TRBD1; CDR3aa: CASSPGQGISNEQFF; CDR3nt: TGTGCCAGCTCACCAGGACAGGGAATCAGCAATGAGCAGTTCTTC
j_gene: TRBJ2-1; abundance: few; len: 16; v_gene: TRBV18; d_gene: NA; CDR3aa: CASSPPGGDAYNEQFF; CDR3nt: TGTGCCAGCTCACCACCGGGCGGGGACGCCTACAATGAGCAGTTCTTC
j_gene: TRBJ2-3; abundance: few; len: 14; v_gene: TRBV20-1; d_gene: NA; CDR3aa: CSARRPGSTDTQYF; CDR3nt: TGCAGTGCTCGCCGACCCGGGAGCACAGATACGCAGTATTTT
j_gene: TRBJ2-5; abundance: NA; len: 15; v_gene: TRBV5-1; d_gene: NA; CDR3aa: CASSLAASPQETQYF; CDR3nt: TGCGCCAGCAGCTTGGCAGCTAGCCCACAAGAGACCCAGTACTTC
j_gene: TRBJ2-5; abundance: NA; len: 16; v_gene: TRBV7-9; d_gene: NA; CDR3aa: CASSLETRRDQETQYF; CDR3nt: TGTGCCAGCAGCTTAGAGACGCGGAGAGACCAAGAGACCCAGTACTTC
j_gene: TRBJ2-5; abundance: NA; len: 15; v_gene: TRBV7-9; d_gene: NA; CDR3aa: CASSLAVGIQETQYF; CDR3nt: TGTGCCAGCAGCTTAGCGGTGGGCATCCAAGAGACCCAGTACTTC